This T cell receptor (beta chain) was found in a study of T-cell reconstitution after alpha-beta-depleted transplantation in children. Unique molecular identifiers tagged the TCRbeta library. TCRdb used MiXCR to reprocess the PCR reads, holding one entry per CDR3 protein. The table has approximately 290,000 distinct CDR3 sequences, around 10% seen once. Study outcomes and limitations: After one year, T-cell counts and TCRbeta diversity mostly came from new T cells. Recipient T cells and thymic progenitors that survived were the source of the high TCRbeta diversity seen at day 60 in some patients. Alpha-beta T cells about two months after transplant reportedly derived from several hundred expanded graft clones.

The CDR3 length is 12 residues. V was shortened by 8 bases and J by 0 bases, with 5 bases between the two germline ends. From germline, CDR1 is SGHRS and CDR2 YFSETQ. In its sample, this clonotype was seen many times. The antigen remains undetermined. Sequenced material: peripheral blood, taken 180 days after TCRalphabeta/CD19-depleted stem cell transplant. This receptor was obtained from a male patient aged 2 to 9 who had a stem cell transplant for chronic granulomatous disease, so the T cells may come from the graft donor. The V gene is TRBV5-1, the J gene TRBJ2-2, with D unresolved. The CDR3 DNA sequence: TGCGCCAGTAATACGAACACCGGGGAGCTGTTTTTT. Amino acids: CASNTNTGELFF.